Below, one TCR beta chain is given with its context. Its matching antigen is unknown. The time point here: newly diagnosed GD, antithyroid drugs for less than 3 months. From PBMCs, RNA was extracted and then used to make the TCR library. American Thyroid Association guidelines defined Graves' disease diagnosis. The data derive from a study of regulatory T cells in long-lasting Graves disease. Study conclusions and caveats: Favoring TRBV28, TRBJ1-2 and TRBJ2-5 was a feature seen in persistent disease.

The CDR3 spans 12 residues. The V end lost 7 bases, the J end lost 5 bases, and 11 bases lay between the germline ends. From germline, CDR1 is SGHVS and CDR2 FQNEAQ. Arm-PCR of CDR3 regions and iRepertoire HTBI primers were the basis on which TCR beta libraries were built. One entry per CDR3 protein results from TCRdb running MiXCR on the multiplex PCR reads. This table holds about 520,000 distinct CDR3 sequences, 12% found once. This sample also belongs to another study, concerning T cells in Graves' hyperthyroidism and ophthalmopathy. That investigation notes: It was considered stable Graves' hyperthyroidism when ophthalmopathy did not progress within 18 months. The HTBI set primed first-round TCR CDR3 RT-PCR.

Specimen: peripheral blood mononuclear cells (PBMCs), collected at new diagnosis, from a patient treated with antithyroid drugs. This receptor was identified in a woman in her 30s with Graves disease. The chain joins TRBV7-8 to TRBJ2-5, with no clear D. The CDR3 reads CASNQIGETQYF. CDR3 DNA: TGTGCCAGCAATCAGATAGGGGAGACCCAGTACTTC. The full variable domain, rest sourced from reference TRBV7-8 and TRBJ2-5, is GAGVSQSPRYKVAKRGQDVALRCDPISGHVSLFWYQQALGQGPEFLTYFQNEAQLDKSGLPSDRFFAERPEGSVSTLKIQRTQQEDSAVYLCASNQIGETQYFGPGTRLLVL.